The 9 T cell receptor beta chains reported below all come from one sample, sequenced in a study of post-analysis software for immune sequencing data. Study findings and constraints: Four or five TRBV segments were significantly more frequent in patients than in controls. TRBV5-6, TRBV5-1 and TRBV20-1 were among these segments.

Unique molecular identifiers were present in the TCR beta cDNA libraries. Each CDR3 protein is one row after TCRdb ran MiXCR on the PCR reads. The profile shows approximately 630,000 distinct CDR3 sequences, around 64% of them singletons. The antigens these receptors bind are not known. Sequenced input: blood. Every receptor here comes from a girl aged 2-15 years with multiple sclerosis.

The chain couples TRBV10-1 to TRBJ2-3; TRBD2 matches 10 bases. This CDR3 region has 15 residues. J lost 5 bases, V lost 4 bases, and 6 bases had no gene match. Germline lookup yields CDR1 WNHNN and CDR2 SYGVQD (reference sequence). The CDR3 loop is CASSASGRAVDTQYF. As DNA, the CDR3 is TGCGCCAGCAGTGCAAGCGGGAGGGCCGTAGATACGCAGTATTTT.

This clonotype was recorded a few times. The chain employs TRBV29-1 and TRBJ2-3; 10 nucleotides agree with TRBD2. This CDR3 comprises 16 residues. Germline V gives CDR1 SQVTM, CDR2 ANQGSEA. The ends lost 4 bases at V and 0 bases at J; junction bases unmatched: 7. CDR3 bases: TGCAGCGTTGGCTCGACTAGCGGGCAGAGCACAGATACGCAGTATTTT. This translates into CSVGSTSGQSTDTQYF.

The chain links TRBV5-1 to TRBJ2-1, with D perhaps TRBD2 (6 bases). The CDR3 spans 15 residues. Trimming took off 0 bases at V and 5 bases at J, with 12 bases between the two ends. From germline, CDR1 is SGHRS and CDR2 YFSETQ. The CDR3 here is CASSLVGSGNNEQFF. The CDR3 DNA follows: TGCGCCAGCAGCTTGGTTGGTAGCGGCAACAATGAGCAGTTCTTC.

The J gene is TRBJ2-1, the V gene TRBV3-1; D is possibly TRBD1 or TRBD2 (5 bases each). There are 19 residues in the CDR3. The V gene's germline CDR1 is LGHDT and CDR2 YNNKEL (reference sequence). Trimming pared 0 bases from V and 0 bases from J, leaving 18 bases between. The CDR3 sequence: CASSQDHVRAGPSYNEQFF. The CDR3 DNA reads TGTGCCAGCAGCCAAGATCATGTCAGGGCGGGTCCCTCCTACAATGAGCAGTTCTTC.

The chain combines TRBV18 with TRBJ1-6; 9 positions match TRBD1. The CDR3 totals 17 residues. Germline V gene data show CDR1 as KGHSH and CDR2 as LQKENI. V was clipped by 2 bases and J by 7 bases; unmatched bases: 9. In DNA, the CDR3 is TGTGCCAGCTCACCAGAGGTCCCACAGGGGGCGAATTCACCCCTCCACTTT. Translated: CASSPEVPQGANSPLHF.

This rearrangement joins TRBV28 to TRBJ2-2; D not certain. Trimming took 5 bases from V and 4 from J, leaving 14 bases between them. CDR1 is MDHEN and CDR2 is SYDVKM in the germline V gene. This CDR3 is built from 15 residues. CDR3 residues: CASSEDPLGTGELFF. The CDR3 nucleotides are TGTGCCAGCAGTGAGGACCCCCTGGGCACCGGGGAGCTGTTTTTT.

The CDR3 DNA is TGTGCCAGCAGCTTGGACAGGGTTCACATTCAGTACTTC. Its protein is CASSLDRVHIQYF. The chain recombines TRBV5-5 with TRBJ2-4; perhaps TRBD1 as D (6 bases). CDR1 is SGHKS, CDR2 YYEKEE, per germline (reference sequence). V lost 0 bases, J lost 8 bases, and 9 bases lay in between. The CDR3 has 13 amino acids.

This clonotype was detected once. The V call is TRBV7-8, the J call TRBJ2-1, with 12 bases lining up with TRBD2. The CDR3 covers 17 residues. J was trimmed by 4 bases and V by 7 bases; bases with no gene match: 11. Germline assignment: CDR1 SGHVS and CDR2 FQNEAQ. CDR3 in amino acids: CASILKRGTSGYNEQFF. The CDR3 region has the DNA TGTGCCAGCATCCTTAAGCGCGGGACTAGCGGGTACAATGAGCAGTTCTTC.

This clonotype came up a few times. The J gene is TRBJ2-5, the V gene TRBV20-1; TRBD1 matches at 8 bases. The assigned J gene may be wrong: the sequence end matches TRBJ2-7 better. Germline V gene sequence: CDR1 DFQATT, CDR2 SNEGSKA (reference sequence). The CDR3 contains 15 residues. The CDR3 reads CSAGMTTGAAYEQYF. The CDR3, as DNA: TGCAGTGCCGGGATGACGACAGGGGCGGCCTACGAGCAGTACTTC.